One and the same sample provided the 17 T cell receptor beta chains below, sequenced in a study of blood T cell repertoires in COVID-19. Assay used: immunoSEQ multiplex PCR; TCRdb lists only in-frame clones, some missing. Found here are over 200,000 clones, more than 80% of them singletons; the top ten hold 1.8%. Sequenced sample: PBMCs or T cells enriched from blood (not recorded which). These receptor sequences come from a man aged 60 to 69 who had recovered from COVID-19.

This chain connects TRBV4-3 to TRBJ2-2; TRBD2 matches at 10 bases. Losses at the gene ends were 3 bases for V and 2 bases for J; bases not matched to a gene: 6. The CDR3 has 17 residues. Per germline, CDR1 LGHNA and CDR2 YSLEER. In DNA, the CDR3 is TGCGCCAGCAGCCATTCACTAGCGGGGATAAACACCGGGGAGCTGTTTTTT. It is translated as CASSHSLAGINTGELFF.

The V and J genes are TRBV6-1 and TRBJ1-3; D is perhaps TRBD1 (6 bases). Trimming stripped 0 bases from V and 0 bases from J, with 15 bases between. CDR3 length equals 18 residues. The V gene's germline CDR1 is MNHNS and CDR2 SASEGT. CDR3 nucleotide sequence: TGTGCCAGCAGTGAAGCAAAGACAGGAGGACGCTCTGGAAACACCATATATTTT. Amino acid sequence: CASSEAKTGGRSGNTIYF.

This clone occurred once. The gene calls are TRBV30 and TRBJ2-7; perhaps TRBD1 as D (5 bases). V was cut by 2 bases and J by 3 bases, with 11 bases left in between. Per germline, CDR1 GTSNPN and CDR2 SVGIG (reference sequence). This CDR3 is 13 amino acids long. DNA of the CDR3: TGTGCCTGGAGTAGGGGCGGCCTCTACGAGCAGTACTTC. This gives the protein CAWSRGGLYEQYF.

The chain is built from TRBV29-1 and TRBJ2-4, with D maybe TRBD2 (6 bases). CDR3 length: 13 amino acids. V dropped 6 bases and J dropped 3 bases, with 12 bases sitting between them. CDR1 is SQVTM and CDR2 is ANQGSEA in the germline V gene. In nucleotides, the CDR3 is TGCAGCGTCCCGGGACTGAGCAAAAACATTCAGTACTTC. Its translation is CSVPGLSKNIQYF.

The chain is built from TRBV18 and TRBJ2-7; the match to TRBD1 covers 9 bases. Trimming cost V 4 bases and J 5 bases; bases outside gene matches: 9. This CDR3 spans 15 amino acids. Germline assignment: CDR1 KGHSH and CDR2 LQKENI. CDR3 in DNA: TGTGCCAGCTCACGACGGGACAGGGATAACCACGAGCAGTACTTC. This sequence encodes CASSRRDRDNHEQYF.

The chain uses TRBV6-5 and TRBJ1-2; TRBD1 matches 12 bases. CDR3 length equals 14 residues. The V gene end was trimmed by 6 bases and the J gene end by 8 bases; junction bases not matched to a gene: 7. The germline V gene encodes CDR1 MNHEY and CDR2 SVGAGI. This CDR3 reads CASRPPGTGGGYTF. CDR3 nucleotides: TGTGCCAGCAGACCTCCGGGGACAGGGGGCGGCTACACCTTC.

The rearrangement uses TRBV19 and TRBJ1-1; 7 bases are shared with TRBD1. The CDR3 contains 15 residues. The germline CDR1 and CDR2 sequences are LNHDA and SQIVND (reference sequence). Trimming took 1 base from V and 0 from J; bases not matched to a gene: 2. The chain's CDR3 is CASSIADRVNTEAFF. CDR3 sequence (DNA): TGTGCCAGTAGTATAGCCGACAGGGTGAACACTGAAGCTTTCTTT.

The rearrangement uses TRBV11-2 and TRBJ2-4, with D unresolved. Per the germline V gene, CDR1 is SGHAT and CDR2 is FQNNGV. This CDR3 has 12 residues. Trimming stripped 5 bases from V and 7 bases from J, with 9 bases between. This CDR3 reads CASSIPRNIQYF. CDR3 DNA: TGTGCCAGCAGCATCCCCAGGAACATTCAGTACTTC.

J is TRBJ1-5 and V is TRBV28; 9 bases align to TRBD1. CDR1 is MDHEN, CDR2 SYDVKM, per germline. This CDR3 is 15 amino acids long. V was clipped by 5 bases and J by 2 bases; unmatched bases: 4. Here the CDR3 reads CASSDRGSGNQPQHF. The CDR3, as DNA: TGTGCCAGCAGTGACAGGGGGTCGGGCAATCAGCCCCAGCATTTT.

This chain connects TRBV2 to TRBJ1-3; D unresolved. This CDR3 region has 17 residues. Trimming removed 3 bases from V and 0 bases from J, with 15 bases in between. CDR1 SNHLY and CDR2 FYNNEI come from the germline V gene. DNA of the CDR3: TGTGCCAGCAGTGACCCCGGGTTTTTCTCCTCTGGAAACACCATATATTTT. Amino acids: CASSDPGFFSSGNTIYF. Complete variable domain (other parts from reference TRBV2 and TRBJ1-3): EPEVTQTPSHQVTQMGQEVILRCVPISNHLYFYWYRQILGQKVEFLVSFYNNEISEKSEIFDDQFSVERPDGSNFTLKIRSTKLEDSAMYFCASSDPGFFSSGNTIYFGEGSWLTVV.

The chain couples TRBV7-9 to TRBJ2-3, with 9 bases that match TRBD1. CDR3 size: 15 residues. Trimming took 3 bases from V and 2 from J; bases not matched to a gene: 3. Germline V gene data show CDR1 as SEHNR and CDR2 as FQNEAQ (reference sequence). CDR3 region: CASSFGTGNTDTQYF. The CDR3 nucleotides read TGTGCCAGCAGCTTCGGGACAGGGAACACAGATACGCAGTATTTT.

For this clone: The same CDR3 arises from other DNA sequences in this sample as well. This chain links TRBV5-1 with TRBJ2-1, with D possibly matching TRBD1 (6 bases). CDR1 and CDR2 (germline): SGHRS, YFSETQ. The CDR3 totals 13 residues. V was pared by 1 base and J by 6 bases, with 8 bases between. The CDR3 coding sequence is TGCGCCAGCAGCTTGTCCAGGGGCAATGAGCAGTTCTTC. Translating it yields CASSLSRGNEQFF.

The gene calls are TRBV6-2 or TRBV6-3 and TRBJ1-6; possibly TRBD1 for D (5 bases). Germline V gives CDR1 MNHEY, CDR2 SVGEGT. V lost 7 bases to trimming and J lost 8 bases, with 15 bases between them. The CDR3 totals 14 residues. CDR3 DNA: TGTGCCAGCACCCCGGGGACTGCCTATTCACCCCTCCACTTT. Protein sequence: CASTPGTAYSPLHF.

The rearrangement joins TRBV19 to TRBJ2-3; the match to TRBD1 covers 9 bases. The CDR3 extends over 13 amino acids. CDR1 and CDR2 (germline): LNHDA, SQIVND (reference sequence). V shed 4 bases, J shed 9 bases, and the junction held 5 bases outside the gene matches. The DNA for the CDR3 is TGTGCCAGTAGTAGCCGGGACAGGGAAACGCAGTATTTT. Protein sequence: CASSSRDRETQYF.

This chain joins TRBV6-5 and TRBJ1-1; 8 bases match TRBD1. With 6 bases clipped from V and 5 bases from J, the junction kept 8 bases outside the gene matches. The CDR3 is made up of 14 amino acids. From germline, CDR1 is MNHEY and CDR2 SVGAGI. As DNA, the CDR3 is TGTGCCAGCAGGCCAAACAGGGGGGAAACTGAAGCTTTCTTT. Its translation: CASRPNRGETEAFF.

This clone was recorded only once. This sequence joins TRBV10-3 and TRBJ1-1; weak D call: TRBD1 (6 bases). V was trimmed by 7 bases and J by 7 bases, leaving 16 bases between them. CDR1 ENHRY and CDR2 SYGVKD come from the germline V gene. The CDR3 has 13 amino acids. CDR3 bases: TGTGCCATCAAAGGTGGGGGGGGACATGAAGCTTTCTTT. Translating gives CAIKGGGGHEAFF.

The genes are TRBV6-5 and TRBJ2-3, with 9 bases aligning to TRBD1. The germline V gene has CDR1 MNHEY and CDR2 SVGAGI. This CDR3 has 15 amino acids. V shed 5 bases and J 5 bases; nucleotides not matched to a gene: 8. The CDR3 sequence: CASSPTGTGRDTQYF. The CDR3 DNA follows: TGTGCCAGCAGTCCCACCGGGACAGGGAGAGATACGCAGTATTTT.